This T cell receptor beta chain was captured in a study of cytotoxic CD8 clonotypes in ibrutinib-treated CLL. Overall study results and limits: An increase in clonality occurred at ibrutinib response, followed by a return toward baseline at progression.

Profiled with immunoSEQ multiplex PCR; TCRdb holds only in-frame clones, not every one. The sample includes roughly 330,000 clones, 67% seen only once; the top ten take about 5.9%. On this clone itself: Its specificity is unknown.

Sequencing used PBMCs, obtained after 36 months of ibrutinib treatment. The sequence came from a human donor with chronic lymphocytic leukemia.

In nucleotides, the CDR3 is TGTGCCAGCAGCCAGGGACAGGGCAGAGAGACCCAGTACTTC. Translation: CASSQGQGRETQYF. The V gene is TRBV9, the J gene TRBJ2-5; 9 nucleotides line up with TRBD1. The CDR3 totals 14 residues. The V and J ends lost 4 bases and 4 bases, in that order; junction bases with no gene match: 5. The germline V gene has CDR1 SGDLS and CDR2 YYNGEE.